Listed here is a single T cell receptor (beta chain). Original handling: Nucleated cell number was recorded as an estimate derived from reference gene primer amplification. TCRdb's table, derived via immunoSEQ multiplex PCR, lists solely in-frame clones and lacks some. For V, J and clone size, that table is used; D and trimming come from the DNA. The sample consists of 650,000 to 800,000 clones, around 90% of them appearing once. The CDR3 is 16 residues long. Trimming took 0 bases from V and 6 from J; bases not matched to a gene: 5. Germline CDR1 is MNHEY and CDR2 is SVGAGI. The sample originates from a study of blood T cell repertoires in COVID-19. At the level of the study: Researchers got acute and convalescent COVID-19 samples from the United States, Italy and Spain. Sources were T cells, B-cell-depleted T cells, or PBMCs; the material itself was cDNA or gDNA.

The specimen sequenced was peripheral blood. The clonotype comes from a woman under 30 with acute or convalescent COVID-19. The chain recombines TRBV6-5 with TRBJ2-1; the match to TRBD2 covers 10 bases. This CDR3 is CASSYSPSGGLNEQFF. The CDR3 coding sequence is TGTGCCAGCAGTTACTCTCCTAGCGGGGGCCTCAATGAGCAGTTCTTC.